The 30 T cell receptor beta chains below all came from one sample that was sequenced in a study of blood T cell repertoires in COVID-19. Measured with immunoSEQ multiplex PCR; TCRdb has only the in-frame clones, and not every one. Here the sample spans around 270,000 clones, over 75% being singletons. The source material was PBMCs or T cells enriched from blood (not recorded which). The origin of the receptors is a woman aged 40 to 50 who had been exposed to COVID-19.

This chain links TRBV11-2 with TRBJ1-6; 8 bases map to TRBD1. V gave up 7 bases and J gave up 6 bases; unmatched junction bases: 11. This CDR3 region has 16 residues. CDR1 SGHAT and CDR2 FQNNGV come from the germline V gene. Written as DNA, the CDR3 is TGTGCCAGCACCCCGACAGGGGTAGTTGGTAATTCACCCCTCCACTTT. It translates to CASTPTGVVGNSPLHF.

This clone was recorded once. The rearrangement joins TRBV5-5 to TRBJ1-1; possibly TRBD1 for D (5 bases). Looked up from germline, CDR1 is SGHKS and CDR2 is YYEKEE (reference sequence). The CDR3 has 14 residues. Trimming cost V 0 bases and J 4 bases, with 10 bases left between them. DNA for the CDR3: TGTGCCAGCAGCTTGGTAAGGGGCGTCACTGAAGCTTTCTTT. Its translation is CASSLVRGVTEAFF.

V is TRBV28 and J is TRBJ1-2; TRBD1 is a possible D gene (5 bases). V shed 2 bases and J shed 6 bases, with 16 bases lying between them. Germline V gene sequence: CDR1 MDHEN, CDR2 SYDVKM. The CDR3 spans 15 residues. The CDR3 DNA follows: TGTGCCAGCAGTTTAATTTTGGGGGGGAGCAATGGCTACACCTTC. It is translated as CASSLILGGSNGYTF.

The chain joins TRBV13 to TRBJ2-7; a weak D match, TRBD1 (6 bases). The germline V gene has CDR1 PRHDT and CDR2 FYEKMQ (reference sequence). The CDR3 sequence is 15 residues long. V lost 5 bases, J lost 2 bases, and 16 bases lay in between. The CDR3 loop is CASSTSQGLPYEQYF. The DNA of the CDR3 is TGTGCCAGCAGCACCTCACAGGGCCTACCCTACGAGCAGTACTTC.

This sequence joins TRBV19 and TRBJ1-1; 10 bases line up with TRBD1. V lost 6 bases and J lost 10; bases outside the gene matches: 8. CDR1 is LNHDA and CDR2 is SQIVND in the germline V gene (reference sequence). This CDR3 is built from 13 residues. The CDR3 region has the DNA TGTGCCAGTAGCCGAGGACAGGGGGAAGCAGCTTTCTTT. It yields the protein CASSRGQGEAAFF.

The rearrangement joins TRBV7-9 to TRBJ1-4, with no clear D. This CDR3 region has 15 residues. The V gene lost 1 base and the J gene lost 7 bases, with 13 bases spanning the gap. Germline V gene data show CDR1 as SEHNR and CDR2 as FQNEAQ (reference sequence). The CDR3 DNA reads as TGTGCCAGCAGCTTAGAGTCGGGAATCGGTGAAAAACTGTTTTTT. Encoded protein: CASSLESGIGEKLFF.

CDR3 loop: CSVVGGAVMNTEAFF. The CDR3 coding sequence is TGCAGCGTTGTGGGGGGGGCGGTCATGAACACTGAAGCTTTCTTT. J is TRBJ1-1 and V is TRBV29-1; maybe TRBD1 (6 bases). The V and J ends lost 4 bases and 0 bases respectively, with 15 bases between them. Germline CDR1 is SQVTM and CDR2 is ANQGSEA. The CDR3 length is 15 residues.

This clone was detected only a few times. The rearrangement uses TRBV28 and TRBJ1-2; 7 bases align to TRBD1. The CDR3 sequence is 12 residues long. CDR1 and CDR2 from the germline V gene are MDHEN and SYDVKM. With 8 bases clipped from V and 6 bases from J, the junction kept 6 bases outside the gene matches. This chain's CDR3 is CASFRGLDGYTF. The DNA for the CDR3 is TGTGCCAGCTTCAGGGGGTTGGATGGCTACACCTTC.

This clone showed up just a few times. The chain is built from TRBV27 and TRBJ2-7, with TRBD1 matching over 7 bases. This CDR3 spans 13 amino acids. Trimming took 9 bases from V and 2 from J; bases not matched to a gene: 7. Germline V gene lookup returns CDR1 MNHEY and CDR2 SMNVEV (reference sequence). In nucleotides, the CDR3 is TGTGCCAGACCCGGGACAGAAGCCTACGAGCAGTACTTC. This encodes CARPGTEAYEQYF.

The chain recombines TRBV6-1 with TRBJ2-7, with TRBD1 identical over 7 bases. This CDR3 is 14 amino acids long. Trimming removed 3 bases from V and 3 bases from J; junction bases left unmatched: 5. Germline V gene sequence: CDR1 MNHNS, CDR2 SASEGT. CDR3 region: CASSDRTGYYEQYF. As DNA, the CDR3 is TGTGCCAGCAGTGACCGGACAGGTTACTACGAGCAGTACTTC.

This chain uses TRBV7-2 with TRBJ2-5; 7 bases are shared with TRBD2. Germline lookup yields CDR1 SGHTA and CDR2 FQGNSA. J lost 4 bases, V lost 4 bases, and 9 bases had no gene match. The CDR3 is made up of 15 amino acids. The CDR3 protein is CASSYLIGTTETQYF. The CDR3 bases are TGTGCCAGCAGCTACCTTATAGGGACTACAGAGACCCAGTACTTC.

The V call is TRBV6-5, the J call TRBJ1-6, with TRBD1 as a possible D gene (5 bases). V was pared by 2 bases and J by 5 bases, with 7 bases between. In germline, CDR1 is MNHEY, CDR2 SVGAGI. This CDR3 spans 14 amino acids. DNA for the CDR3: TGTGCCAGCAGTTACGGGGGGAATAATTCACCCCTCCACTTT. Protein: CASSYGGNNSPLHF.

The chain is built from TRBV28 and TRBJ2-2, with 9 bases lining up with TRBD1. The J segment lost 2 bases and the V segment lost 4 bases, leaving 5 bases of the junction unmatched. Germline CDR1 is MDHEN and CDR2 is SYDVKM. CDR3 size: 16 residues. The chain's CDR3 is CASSSRQGENTGELFF. As DNA, the CDR3 is TGTGCCAGCAGTTCCCGACAGGGGGAAAACACCGGGGAGCTGTTTTTT.

The chain joins TRBV5-1 to TRBJ1-6; TRBD1 is a possible D gene (5 bases). The CDR3 has 15 residues. In germline, CDR1 is SGHRS, CDR2 YFSETQ. V shed 7 bases and J shed 7 bases, with 18 bases lying between them. CDR3 in amino acids: CASADPGRGNSPLHF. The CDR3, as DNA: TGCGCCAGCGCTGACCCGGGACGGGGGAATTCACCCCTCCACTTT. Full variable domain (rest looked up from reference TRBV5-1 and TRBJ1-6): KAGVTQTPRYLIKTRGQQVTLSCSPISGHRSVSWYQQTPGQGLQFLFEYFSETQRNKGNFPGRFSGRQFSNSRSEMNVSTLELGDSALYLCASADPGRGNSPLHFGNGTRLTVT.

This chain links TRBV18 with TRBJ1-2; D may be TRBD1 (5 bases). CDR1 and CDR2 from the germline V gene are KGHSH and LQKENI. Trimming took 3 bases from V and 4 from J, leaving 18 bases between them. The CDR3 has 16 residues. The CDR3 DNA reads as TGTGCCAGCTCACCTACTGCGGGGACTGGCATCTATGGCTACACCTTC. As protein: CASSPTAGTGIYGYTF.

V usage is TRBV7-9 and J usage is TRBJ1-2; D call uncertain. Per germline, CDR1 SEHNR and CDR2 FQNEAQ (reference sequence). This CDR3 is 14 amino acids long. Trimming pared 7 bases from V and 7 bases from J, leaving 19 bases between. Here the CDR3 reads CASINSLSYRGYTF. The CDR3 nucleotides are TGTGCCAGCATAAACTCACTTTCCTATCGTGGCTACACCTTC.

The CDR3 protein is CASSPQGRGETQYF. DNA of the CDR3: TGTGCCAGCAGCCCTCAGGGTAGGGGAGAGACCCAGTACTTC. This chain links TRBV27 with TRBJ2-5; TRBD1 is a possible D gene (5 bases). The V end lost 6 bases, the J end lost 4 bases, and 15 bases lay between the germline ends. The CDR3 covers 14 residues. CDR1 is MNHEY and CDR2 is SMNVEV in the germline V gene (reference sequence).

J is TRBJ2-5 and V is TRBV4-3; D not resolved. CDR1 LGHNA and CDR2 YSLEER come from the germline V gene. There are 15 residues in the CDR3. The ends were cut back, 0 bases at V and 4 bases at J, with 12 bases in the middle. CDR3 sequence: CASSQDIGVRETQYF. CDR3 nucleotide sequence: TGCGCCAGCAGCCAAGATATCGGAGTCAGAGAGACCCAGTACTTC.

J is TRBJ2-1 and V is TRBV3-1 (or the pseudogene TRBV3-2), with D possibly TRBD2 on 7 matching bases. The V end lost 2 bases, the J end lost 7 bases, and 18 bases lay between the germline ends. This CDR3 has 16 residues. The germline CDR1 and CDR2 sequences are LGHDT and YNNKEL (reference sequence). The chain's CDR3 is CASSQYGGGTTNEQFF. The DNA of the CDR3 is TGTGCCAGCAGCCAATACGGGGGAGGGACAACGAATGAGCAGTTCTTC.

V is TRBV11-1 and J is TRBJ2-7, with D possibly TRBD1 on 6 matching bases. Germline CDR1 SGHAT, CDR2 FQDESV (reference sequence). Trimming took off 5 bases at V and 4 bases at J, with 12 bases between the two ends. The CDR3 sequence is 13 residues long. Here the CDR3 DNA reads TGTGCCAGCAGCCCATTCGGACAGTACGAGCAGTACTTC. This translates into CASSPFGQYEQYF.

DNA for the CDR3: TGTGCCAGCATCCTAGAAGCCTCTGGGACCGGGGAGCTGTTTTTT. It specifies CASILEASGTGELFF. The chain recombines TRBV2 with TRBJ2-2; D not certain. The germline V gene encodes CDR1 SNHLY and CDR2 FYNNEI. The CDR3 runs to 15 residues. V dropped 7 bases and J dropped 5 bases, with 17 bases sitting between them.

V usage is TRBV29-1 and J usage is TRBJ1-2; possible D gene TRBD1, 5 bases. CDR1 and CDR2 (germline): SQVTM, ANQGSEA. This CDR3 contains 15 residues. V was trimmed by 8 bases and J by 4 bases, leaving 23 bases between them. The CDR3 DNA is TGCAGCCCCTGGGGGGAGGCCGCGAGGTTCTATGGCTACACCTTC. This codes for CSPWGEAARFYGYTF.

The V and J genes are TRBV2 and TRBJ2-3; 9 bases are a match to TRBD1. Trimming cost V 6 bases and J 5 bases; bases outside gene matches: 0. From germline, CDR1 is SNHLY and CDR2 FYNNEI. The CDR3 is 12 amino acids. In DNA form, the CDR3 reads TGTGCCAGCAGGACAGGGGGAGATACGCAGTATTTT. It encodes CASRTGGDTQYF.

The chain uses TRBV10-3 and TRBJ1-5; D gene unclear. The CDR3 spans 17 residues. Germline CDR1 and CDR2: ENHRY and SYGVKD. Trimming removed 0 bases from V and 4 bases from J, with 16 bases in between. The CDR3 protein is CAISESFSGDENQPQHF. The CDR3, as DNA: TGTGCCATCAGTGAGTCGTTTAGCGGGGATGAAAATCAGCCCCAGCATTTT.

The chain has TRBV5-4 and TRBJ2-7, with a possible D match to TRBD1 (6 bases). CDR3 length: 18 amino acids. CDR1 and CDR2 (germline): SGHNT, YYREEE (reference sequence). Trimming left V 1 base short and J 7 bases short, with 27 bases between. Here the CDR3 reads CASSLSGVGGWGIGEQYF. CDR3 nucleotide sequence: TGTGCCAGCAGCTTGTCAGGGGTAGGGGGTTGGGGAATAGGGGAGCAGTACTTC.

The gene calls are TRBV5-1 and TRBJ1-1; D not resolved. V gave up 2 bases and J gave up 5 bases, with 10 bases separating them. Germline V gene lookup returns CDR1 SGHRS and CDR2 YFSETQ. The CDR3 sequence is 13 residues long. CDR3 protein: CASSLGGITEAFF. The CDR3 DNA reads as TGCGCCAGCAGCTTAGGAGGGATTACTGAAGCTTTCTTT.

The chain joins TRBV10-3 to TRBJ2-7; TRBD2 matches at 7 bases. This CDR3 has 15 residues. Germline V gene data show CDR1 as ENHRY and CDR2 as SYGVKD. V lost 2 bases to trimming and J lost 7 bases; unmatched junction nucleotides: 11. CDR3 sequence: CAISENPGLPAEQYF. In nucleotides, the CDR3 is TGTGCCATCAGTGAGAACCCGGGACTACCGGCTGAGCAGTACTTC.

The CDR3 DNA sequence: TGTGCCAGCGGTACTAACCTCTACGCGGGGGGGGAGCTGTTTTTT. Translated: CASGTNLYAGGELFF. V usage is TRBV2 and J usage is TRBJ2-2; tentative D call: TRBD2 (6 bases). The CDR3 sequence is 15 residues long. The V end lost 8 bases, the J end lost 8 bases, and 21 bases lay between the germline ends. Germline V gene sequence: CDR1 SNHLY, CDR2 FYNNEI. Looking up the rest from reference TRBV2 and TRBJ2-2 gives the full variable domain: EPEVTQTPSHQVTQMGQEVILRCVPISNHLYFYWYRQILGQKVEFLVSFYNNEISEKSEIFDDQFSVERPDGSNFTLKIRSTKLEDSAMYFCASGTNLYAGGELFFGEGSRLTVL.

V usage is TRBV30 and J usage is TRBJ1-4, with 7 bases identical to TRBD1. Trimming took 0 bases from V and 8 from J; bases not matched to a gene: 9. This CDR3 is 15 amino acids long. CDR1 is GTSNPN and CDR2 is SVGIG in the germline V gene (reference sequence). The CDR3 DNA follows: TGTGCCTGGAGTGTTGGGCTGTCAGGGGGGGAAAAACTGTTTTTT. Its translation is CAWSVGLSGGEKLFF.

The rearrangement joins TRBV3-1 (or the pseudogene TRBV3-2) to TRBJ1-5; D gene ambiguous. Trimming stripped 0 bases from V and 1 base from J, with 4 bases between. The CDR3 is 14 residues long. Germline V gives CDR1 LGHDT, CDR2 YNNKEL (reference sequence). The CDR3 DNA sequence: TGTGCCAGCAGCCAAGATATGAGCAATCAGCCCCAGCATTTT. Translation gives CASSQDMSNQPQHF.